Listed below are T cell receptor beta chains from one sample, sequenced in a study of cytomegalovirus exposure and HLA in healthy donors. Here immunoSEQ multiplex PCR was the method, and the copy in TCRdb shows in-frame clones only, minus some. The sample has 70,000 to 80,000 clones; about 93% are singletons. Input material: PBMCs. The receptors stem from a young woman in good health and CMV-seropositive. Each CDR3 is given with its conserved first and last residue. Each record gives: clone size, V gene, D gene, CDR3 protein. A D gene is named only where the DNA matches it firmly. Clone size is not always given. Where it is, it says once, few, many or a class for expanded clones.

>.|TRBV28|.
CASSEVWLTQPQHF
>.|TRBV19|TRBD1
CASSAAADRDQPQHF
>.|TRBV7-8|TRBD1
CASSSRGDRGNTGELFF
>.|TRBV11-2|.
CASSSSTNEKLFF
>.|TRBV5-4|.
CASSPDMSGEKLFF
>few|TRBV9|TRBD1
CASGQGANTEAFF
>.|TRBV7-2|.
CASSLARLGSYEQYF
>.|TRBV28|.
CASSHAYRVVLNEKLFF
>.|TRBV5-6|TRBD1
CASSSNPGTGNFYGYTF
>once|TRBV5-1|.
CASSLDRPDSPLHF
>.|TRBV7-3|TRBD2
CASSLGDGLGTGELFF
>once|TRBV11-2|.
CASSLLAGPYGYTF
>.|TRBV28|TRBD1
CASSYPTGAGTEAFF
>.|TRBV28|TRBD2
CASSLAGRTDTQYF
>.|TRBV9|.
CASSPRADKVTGELFF
>.|TRBV6-1|.
CASSEGGYSSTDTQYF
>once|TRBV28|TRBD1
CASSYDRGLSPGTKSSTDTQYF
>few|TRBV19|TRBD1
CASWDRGFANTGELFF